Listed below are T cell receptor beta chains from one sample, sequenced in a study of OX40 agonist ivuxolimab in advanced cancers. This table comes from immunoSEQ multiplex PCR, and its TCRdb copy is limited to in-frame clones, with some not included. The sample holds about 51,000 clones, around 77% seen once. The material was CD4+ or CD8+ T cells sorted from blood, obtained in a trial of the OX40 agonist ivuxolimab. These receptors were obtained from an adult with an advanced solid tumor such as melanoma, head and neck, liver or kidney cancer. The CDR3 runs from the conserved cysteine through the conserved F or W. D genes are given only for firm matches. For some rows the clone size is stated as once, few or many, or as a class when expanded; others skip it.

j_call: TRBJ2-7; v_call: TRBV5-6; d_call: NA; clone_size: NA; cdr3_nt: TGTGCCAGCAGCTTGGTGACTAGTGTAAACGAGCAGTACTTC; cdr3_aa: CASSLVTSVNEQYF
j_call: TRBJ1-3; v_call: TRBV6-1; d_call: NA; clone_size: few; cdr3_nt: TGTGCCAGCAGTGAAGATCTCTCTGGAAACACCATATATTTT; cdr3_aa: CASSEDLSGNTIYF
j_call: TRBJ1-1; v_call: TRBV7-9; d_call: NA; clone_size: few; cdr3_nt: TGTGCCAGCAGCTTTCCGAACACTGAAGCTTTCTTT; cdr3_aa: CASSFPNTEAFF
j_call: TRBJ2-5; v_call: TRBV6-1; d_call: TRBD2; clone_size: NA; cdr3_nt: TGTGCCAGCCTAGCGGGAGGGGGAGAGACCCAGTACTTC; cdr3_aa: CASLAGGGETQYF
j_call: TRBJ2-5; v_call: TRBV5-4; d_call: NA; clone_size: NA; cdr3_nt: TGTGCCAGCAGCACAACAGGGAGACAGACCCAGTACTTC; cdr3_aa: CASSTTGRQTQYF
j_call: TRBJ1-2; v_call: TRBV15; d_call: NA; clone_size: NA; cdr3_nt: TGTGCCACCAGCAGAGATACATCGACAAACTATGGCTACACCTTC; cdr3_aa: CATSRDTSTNYGYTF
j_call: TRBJ1-5; v_call: TRBV28; d_call: NA; clone_size: many; cdr3_nt: TGTGCCAGCAGTTTTTATTTGGGCAATCAGCCCCAGCATTTT; cdr3_aa: CASSFYLGNQPQHF
j_call: TRBJ1-4; v_call: TRBV5-4; d_call: TRBD1; clone_size: NA; cdr3_nt: TGTGCCAGCAGCTTGGGGACAGGAGCAACTAATGAAAAACTGTTTTTT; cdr3_aa: CASSLGTGATNEKLFF
j_call: TRBJ2-1; v_call: TRBV18; d_call: NA; clone_size: NA; cdr3_nt: TGTGCCAGCTCACCACCTGGGAGCGCCTACAATGAGCAGTTCTTC; cdr3_aa: CASSPPGSAYNEQFF
j_call: TRBJ1-1; v_call: TRBV5-5; d_call: NA; clone_size: NA; cdr3_nt: TGTGCCAGCAGCTTAAACGACATGAACACTGAAGCTTTCTTT; cdr3_aa: CASSLNDMNTEAFF
j_call: TRBJ2-1; v_call: TRBV19; d_call: TRBD1; clone_size: few; cdr3_nt: TGTGCCAGTAGTAGGGCGGGACAGGTCCACAATGAGCAGTTCTTC; cdr3_aa: CASSRAGQVHNEQFF
j_call: TRBJ2-5; v_call: TRBV10-2; d_call: TRBD1; clone_size: NA; cdr3_nt: TGCGCCAGCCGGGGGGAGGACAGGGGCCCGGAGACCCAGTACTTC; cdr3_aa: CASRGEDRGPETQYF
j_call: TRBJ2-7; v_call: TRBV10-1; d_call: TRBD1; clone_size: once; cdr3_nt: TGCGCCAGCAGTGCCGGGACAGGGAAAAACGAGCAGTACTTC; cdr3_aa: CASSAGTGKNEQYF
j_call: TRBJ2-7; v_call: TRBV10-2; d_call: TRBD2; clone_size: NA; cdr3_nt: TGCGCCAGCGGACCTCTACGGACTAGCGGGAGCAACGAGCAGTACTTC; cdr3_aa: CASGPLRTSGSNEQYF
j_call: TRBJ2-3; v_call: TRBV28; d_call: TRBD1; clone_size: many; cdr3_nt: TGTGCCAGCAGTTCTCGGACTGGGAGGACAGGGGGTACGCAGTATTTT; cdr3_aa: CASSSRTGRTGGTQYF
j_call: TRBJ1-5; v_call: TRBV27; d_call: NA; clone_size: NA; cdr3_nt: TGTGCCAGCAGTTTTAGGGGTTTCAGTCAGCCCCAGCATTTT; cdr3_aa: CASSFRGFSQPQHF
j_call: TRBJ2-2; v_call: TRBV28; d_call: NA; clone_size: few; cdr3_nt: TGTGCCAGCAGTCCACGGCGCCGGACGAACACCGGGGAGCTGTTTTTT; cdr3_aa: CASSPRRRTNTGELFF
j_call: TRBJ1-4; v_call: TRBV9; d_call: NA; clone_size: NA; cdr3_nt: TGTGCCAGCAGCGTTACCCAGGACACGGGGGAAAAACTGTTTTTT; cdr3_aa: CASSVTQDTGEKLFF
j_call: TRBJ2-3; v_call: TRBV29-1; d_call: TRBD1; clone_size: few; cdr3_nt: TGCAGCGTCTATGGACAGGGTTCAGATACGCAGTATTTT; cdr3_aa: CSVYGQGSDTQYF
j_call: TRBJ1-1; v_call: TRBV10-3; d_call: TRBD1; clone_size: NA; cdr3_nt: TGTGCCATCAACCTGGGACAGGGCTCTGAAGCTTTCTTT; cdr3_aa: CAINLGQGSEAFF